The 7 T cell receptor beta chains reported below all come from one sample, sequenced in a study of shared T cell receptors in the human thymus. Data came from immunoSEQ multiplex PCR; TCRdb stores just in-frame clones and leaves some out. The table shows 700,000 or so clones, with approximately 83% occurring only once. Another study also made use of these data, one on human thymus T cells.

The sample was thymocytes. These receptors originate from a girl less than two years old with a congenital heart defect.

This clone was detected only once. This chain links TRBV6-1 with TRBJ2-7; D perhaps matches TRBD1 (6 bases). V lost 6 bases to trimming and J lost 2 bases, with 8 bases between them. CDR3 length equals 12 residues. The germline gives CDR1 MNHNS, CDR2 SASEGT. For the CDR3, the DNA is TGTGCCAGCAGGGACAGAACCTACGAGCAGTACTTC. Translation: CASRDRTYEQYF.

This sequence joins TRBV6-1 and TRBJ2-7; 10 bases align to TRBD1. Germline V gene data show CDR1 as MNHNS and CDR2 as SASEGT. The V gene end was trimmed by 4 bases and the J gene end by 3 bases; junction bases not matched to a gene: 6. There are 15 residues in the CDR3. CDR3 amino acids: CASSAGDRGGYEQYF. CDR3 nucleotide sequence: TGTGCCAGCAGTGCCGGGGACAGGGGCGGCTACGAGCAGTACTTC.

The V and J genes are TRBV13 and TRBJ2-2; TRBD1 might be the D (5 bases). V dropped 4 bases and J dropped 6 bases, with 9 bases sitting between them. CDR3 length equals 13 residues. The V gene's germline CDR1 is PRHDT and CDR2 FYEKMQ (reference sequence). The CDR3: CASSSQGPGELFF. CDR3 DNA sequence: TGTGCCAGCAGCTCCCAGGGCCCCGGGGAGCTGTTTTTT.

The rearrangement uses TRBV2 and TRBJ1-1; D is undetermined. The CDR3 has 9 residues. The germline V gene encodes CDR1 SNHLY and CDR2 FYNNEI. Here the CDR3 DNA reads TGTGCTCCTATCGAGCAAGCTTTCTTT. Its translation: CAPIEQAFF.

V gene TRBV11-2 combines with J gene TRBJ2-1; D may be TRBD2 (6 bases). The V gene's germline CDR1 is SGHAT and CDR2 FQNNGV. The ends were cut back, 4 bases at V and 0 bases at J, with 16 bases in the middle. The length of the CDR3 is 17 residues. The CDR3 DNA follows: TGTGCCAGCAGCTCCCGGACTACTCCGAGCTCCTACAATGAGCAGTTCTTC. Translating it yields CASSSRTTPSSYNEQFF.

The V and J genes are TRBV4-1 and TRBJ1-1; D may be TRBD1 (5 bases). Trimming left V 0 bases short and J 1 base short, with 9 bases between. This CDR3 is built from 15 residues. Germline CDR1 MGHRA, CDR2 YSYEKL. Here the CDR3 DNA reads TGCGCCAGCAGCCAAGATAAAGGACAGAACACTGAAGCTTTCTTT. This sequence encodes CASSQDKGQNTEAFF.

This clone showed up just once. The gene calls are TRBV27 and TRBJ2-7; D remains ambiguous. The CDR3 spans 13 residues. Trimming removed 3 bases at V and 2 bases at J, with 8 bases between. Per germline, CDR1 MNHEY and CDR2 SMNVEV (reference sequence). In DNA, the CDR3 is TGTGCCAGCAGTTTTCCGGGTGCCTACGAGCAGTACTTC. Its protein product is CASSFPGAYEQYF.